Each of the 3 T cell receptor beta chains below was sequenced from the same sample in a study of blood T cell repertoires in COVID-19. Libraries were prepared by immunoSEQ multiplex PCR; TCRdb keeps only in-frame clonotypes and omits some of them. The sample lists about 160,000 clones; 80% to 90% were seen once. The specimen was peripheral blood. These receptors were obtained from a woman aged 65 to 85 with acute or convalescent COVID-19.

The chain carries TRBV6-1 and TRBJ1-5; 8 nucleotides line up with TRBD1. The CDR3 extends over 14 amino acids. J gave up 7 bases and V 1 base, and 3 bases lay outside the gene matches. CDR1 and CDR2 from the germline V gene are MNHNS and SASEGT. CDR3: CASSEVNRGQPQHF. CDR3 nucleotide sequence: TGTGCCAGCAGTGAAGTTAACAGGGGGCAGCCCCAGCATTTT.

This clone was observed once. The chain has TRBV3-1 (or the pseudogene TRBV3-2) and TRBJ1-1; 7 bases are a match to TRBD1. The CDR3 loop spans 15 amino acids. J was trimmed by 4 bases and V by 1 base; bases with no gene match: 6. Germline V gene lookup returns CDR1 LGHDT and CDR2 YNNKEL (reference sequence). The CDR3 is CASSQVVNRGTEAFF. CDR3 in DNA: TGTGCCAGCAGCCAAGTAGTTAACAGGGGCACTGAAGCTTTCTTT.

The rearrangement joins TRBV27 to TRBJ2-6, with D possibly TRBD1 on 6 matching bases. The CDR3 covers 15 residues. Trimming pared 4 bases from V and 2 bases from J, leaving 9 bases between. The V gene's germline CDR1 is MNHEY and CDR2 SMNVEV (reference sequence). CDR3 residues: CASSSQGTGANVLTF. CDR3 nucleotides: TGTGCCAGCAGTTCACAGGGTACTGGGGCCAACGTCCTGACTTTC.